The 20 T cell receptor beta chains presented below share a single source sample, sequenced in a study of blood T cell repertoires in COVID-19. The method was immunoSEQ multiplex PCR; TCRdb's version includes in-frame clones alone and lacks a portion of them. The sample records some 400,000 clones, roughly 90% being singletons. The sample taken for sequencing was PBMCs or T cells enriched from blood (not recorded which). The receptor source for this set is a woman aged 40-49 years who had been exposed to COVID-19.

This sequence joins TRBV3-1 (or the pseudogene TRBV3-2) and TRBJ1-2; D not resolved. This CDR3 comprises 11 residues. Germline values: CDR1 LGHDT, CDR2 YNNKEL (reference sequence). V lost 2 bases to trimming and J lost 8 bases, with 6 bases between them. CDR3 sequence reads: CASSQSRGYTF. The CDR3 bases are TGTGCCAGCAGCCAATCACGGGGCTACACCTTC.

The V gene is TRBV29-1, the J gene TRBJ1-2; D unresolved. This CDR3 contains 15 residues. Trimming stripped 5 bases from V and 7 bases from J, with 23 bases between. CDR1 is SQVTM and CDR2 is ANQGSEA in the germline V gene. The CDR3 spells CSVFMEWRASSGYTF. The CDR3 nucleotides read TGCAGCGTTTTCATGGAGTGGCGGGCGTCGAGTGGCTACACCTTC.

The V gene is TRBV7-2, the J gene TRBJ1-3; possible D gene TRBD1, 5 bases. This CDR3 has 15 amino acids. Germline V CDR1 and CDR2: SGHTA, FQGNSA. Trimming stripped 2 bases from V and 3 bases from J, with 11 bases between. CDR3 nucleotide sequence: TGTGCCAGCAGCTTAACAGGTTTGATTGGAAACACCATATATTTT. Translated, it gives CASSLTGLIGNTIYF.

This clone is a singleton in its sample. J is TRBJ2-7 and V is TRBV30; 8 nucleotides agree with TRBD1. The length of the CDR3 is 14 residues. J lost 2 bases, V lost 1 base, and 4 bases had no gene match. Germline CDR1 is GTSNPN and CDR2 is SVGIG (reference sequence). The CDR3 DNA sequence: TGTGCCTGGAGTGCCTTGACAGGGGCCTACGAGCAGTACTTC. Its protein is CAWSALTGAYEQYF.

J is TRBJ1-6 and V is TRBV4-1; D gene unclear. CDR1 is MGHRA and CDR2 is YSYEKL in the germline V gene. This CDR3 has 17 amino acids. Trimming took 7 bases from V and 1 from J, leaving 17 bases between them. The CDR3 loop reads CASTPKYFISYNSPLHF. Here the CDR3 DNA reads TGCGCCAGCACCCCTAAGTACTTCATATCCTATAATTCACCCCTCCACTTT.

The V gene is TRBV5-4, the J gene TRBJ2-3; possibly TRBD2 for D (5 bases). Deletions cut 3 bases from V and 9 bases from J, with 20 bases between. The CDR3 is made up of 15 amino acids. Germline assignment: CDR1 SGHNT and CDR2 YYREEE (reference sequence). CDR3 region: CASSSASRGSGTQYF. CDR3 in DNA: TGTGCCAGCAGCTCGGCGTCACGAGGGAGTGGAACGCAGTATTTT.

This chain connects TRBV6-5 to TRBJ2-3; D ambiguous. Per germline, CDR1 MNHEY and CDR2 SVGAGI. CDR3 length: 16 amino acids. V gave up 0 bases and J gave up 5 bases, with 15 bases separating them. Here the CDR3 DNA reads TGTGCCAGCAGTTACTCAAAATTCCCGCGGATAGATACGCAGTATTTT. Protein product: CASSYSKFPRIDTQYF.

The V call is TRBV6-5, the J call TRBJ1-1; TRBD1 agrees at 8 bases. Germline lookup yields CDR1 MNHEY and CDR2 SVGAGI. The CDR3 has 13 residues. With 5 bases clipped from V and 6 bases from J, the junction kept 5 bases outside the gene matches. Written as DNA, the CDR3 is TGTGCCAGCAGTAAACCAGGGGGCTCTGAAGCTTTCTTT. As protein: CASSKPGGSEAFF.

The chain is built from TRBV7-9 and TRBJ2-1, with no clear D. CDR3 length: 16 amino acids. Germline V CDR1 and CDR2: SEHNR, FQNEAQ (reference sequence). V was cut by 5 bases and J by 7 bases, with 21 bases left in between. CDR3 residues: CASSVITGSFTNEQFF. The CDR3 bases are TGTGCCAGCAGCGTCATAACCGGGTCCTTCACTAATGAGCAGTTCTTC.

The J gene is TRBJ2-6, the V gene TRBV27; no reliable D call. Germline values: CDR1 MNHEY, CDR2 SMNVEV (reference sequence). V was pared by 4 bases and J by 0 bases, with 10 bases between. This CDR3 contains 16 residues. The CDR3 DNA reads as TGTGCCAGCAGTTCCCGGTCCCTCTCTGGGGCCAACGTCCTGACTTTC. The encoded protein is CASSSRSLSGANVLTF. Full variable domain (rest looked up from reference TRBV27 and TRBJ2-6): EAQVTQNPRYLITVTGKKLTVTCSQNMNHEYMSWYRQDPGLGLRQIYYSMNVEVTDKGDVPEGYKVSRKEKRNFPLILESPSPNQTSLYFCASSSRSLSGANVLTFGAGSRLTVL.

The V and J genes are TRBV6-5 and TRBJ1-3; D unresolved. V was clipped by 6 bases and J by 0 bases, with 9 bases between them. This CDR3 has 14 residues. Looked up from germline, CDR1 is MNHEY and CDR2 is SVGAGI. CDR3 DNA sequence: TGTGCCAGCAGGCGGGAGTACTCTGGAAACACCATATATTTT. Its protein product is CASRREYSGNTIYF.

The chain combines TRBV7-8 with TRBJ2-5, with 7 positions matching TRBD2. The CDR3 is 15 amino acids. Looked up from germline, CDR1 is SGHVS and CDR2 is FQNEAQ. V was clipped by 1 base and J by 2 bases; unmatched bases: 4. CDR3 residues: CASSLERGRQETQYF. DNA of the CDR3: TGTGCCAGCAGCTTAGAGCGGGGACGACAAGAGACCCAGTACTTC.

This chain joins TRBV29-1 and TRBJ2-1; 10 nucleotides line up with TRBD1. Trimming removed 7 bases from V and 15 bases from J; junction bases left unmatched: 12. CDR3 length equals 12 residues. The germline V gene encodes CDR1 SQVTM and CDR2 ANQGSEA. The CDR3 here is CSARDRGLLPFF. CDR3 coding DNA: TGCAGCGCTAGAGACAGGGGGCTTTTACCGTTCTTC.

The V call is TRBV11-3, the J call TRBJ1-3; no clear D. Germline V CDR1 and CDR2: SGHNT, YENEEA. The V gene lost 2 bases and the J gene lost 2 bases, with 10 bases spanning the gap. This CDR3 is 15 amino acids long. CDR3 DNA: TGTGCCAGCAGCTTAACGCGTAGAGCTGGAAACACCATATATTTT. Translated, it gives CASSLTRRAGNTIYF.

In this sample, this clone turned up once. V and J are TRBV30 and TRBJ2-7, with 11 bases identical to TRBD2. The V gene's germline CDR1 is GTSNPN and CDR2 SVGIG (reference sequence). The CDR3 consists of 14 residues. V shed 2 bases, J shed 7 bases, and the junction held 7 bases outside the gene matches. The CDR3 loop is CAWSWGSGRGEQYF. CDR3 DNA sequence: TGTGCCTGGAGTTGGGGTAGCGGGAGGGGGGAGCAGTACTTC.

The CDR3 DNA reads TGTGCCAGTAGTATGGGCTCTCATAGCAATCAGCCCCAGCATTTT. This codes for CASSMGSHSNQPQHF. V usage is TRBV19 and J usage is TRBJ1-5, with D uncertain. The CDR3 length is 15 residues. The V end lost 3 bases, the J end lost 0 bases, and 9 bases lay between the germline ends. Per germline, CDR1 LNHDA and CDR2 SQIVND (reference sequence).

The V gene is TRBV9, the J gene TRBJ2-1; TRBD1 aligns across 8 bases. J gave up 3 bases and V 0 bases, and 5 bases lay outside the gene matches. This CDR3 comprises 16 residues. CDR1 and CDR2 from the germline V gene are SGDLS and YYNGEE. CDR3 amino acids: CASSVAGDRFYNEQFF. As DNA, the CDR3 is TGTGCCAGCAGCGTAGCTGGGGACAGGTTCTACAATGAGCAGTTCTTC.

V is TRBV19 and J is TRBJ1-6; 7 bases line up with TRBD1. The CDR3 is made up of 14 amino acids. Unmatched junction bases numbered 6, after V lost 6 bases and J lost 7 bases. Germline V gene data show CDR1 as LNHDA and CDR2 as SQIVND (reference sequence). The CDR3 loop is CASSFRDSNSPLHF. The DNA for the CDR3 is TGTGCCAGTAGCTTCCGGGACAGCAATTCACCCCTCCACTTT. The full variable domain, completed using reference TRBV19 and TRBJ1-6, is DGGITQSPKYLFRKEGQNVTLSCEQNLNHDAMYWYRQDPGQGLRLIYYSQIVNDFQKGDIAEGYSVSREKKESFPLTVTSAQKNPTAFYLCASSFRDSNSPLHFGNGTRLTVT.

The rearrangement joins TRBV5-1 to TRBJ2-5, with 8 bases lining up with TRBD1. V shed 5 bases, J shed 5 bases, and the junction held 5 bases outside the gene matches. The germline V gene encodes CDR1 SGHRS and CDR2 YFSETQ. The CDR3 covers 13 residues. The CDR3 DNA reads TGCGCCAGCAGTTCCGGACAGGGTGAGACCCAGTACTTC. It yields the protein CASSSGQGETQYF.

This chain links TRBV11-1 with TRBJ1-6; TRBD1 might be the D (5 bases). Germline V gene lookup returns CDR1 SGHAT and CDR2 FQDESV (reference sequence). The V end lost 5 bases, the J end lost 6 bases, and 14 bases lay between the germline ends. There are 15 residues in the CDR3. The CDR3: CASSPRGFGNSPLHF. CDR3 DNA sequence: TGTGCCAGCAGCCCTAGGGGATTCGGTAATTCACCCCTCCACTTT.